This T cell receptor beta chain came from a study of control samples from healthy donors and cancer patients (dated by TCRdb to the early 2020s). Library prep was done by the immunoSEQ multiplex PCR assay. Held by TCRdb, this immuneACCESS table contains in-frame sequences only and omits some clones. Under half of the omission traces to an unresolved V gene where checked; the cause of the rest is unknown. This sample lists 150,000 or so clones; over 85% were detected once. In total, the top ten clones hold around 5.4% of the sample. This clone was detected once. Its antigen is currently not known. The sample holds no much larger clone one base away, and base qualities are not on file. Deletion took 0 bases off V and 4 bases off J, with a span of 12 bases between the germline ends. Taken from cysteine to phenylalanine, the CDR3 has 16 residues. Solely the CDR3 DNA is kept, with 48 bases framed from the first base. The germline V gene supplies CDR1 LGHNA and CDR2 YNFKEQ.

The sequenced sample was blood. The chain is encoded by TRBV4-2 joined to TRBJ1-4; perhaps TRBD1 is the D gene, with 5 bases matching. The clonotype originates from a man aged 40-55 years in good health. The DNA reads TGTGCCAGCAGCCAAGAGTCCGGGGCGCGTAATGAAAAACTGTTTTTT. Translation gives CASSQESGARNEKLFF.